This T cell receptor beta chain was recovered during a study of blood T cells in healthy people across ages. Whole-study findings and limits: TCR beta diversity per million T cells fell roughly linearly with age. The CMV status of each donor remained undetermined, and this could have confounded shifts in expanded clonotypes.

A second about 7 to 12 cycle PCR used barcoded and J-beta primers. TCRdb itself ran the 5' RACE reads through MiXCR, one entry per CDR3 protein. This table has approximately 730,000 distinct CDR3 sequences, about 53% appearing once. This CDR3 comprises 11 residues. V was pared by 3 bases and J by 5 bases, with 5 bases between. This clonotype was counted ten times or more. Its specificity is not known. PBMCs, at least 6 million per sample, were isolated. The chain carries TRBV12-3 or TRBV12-4 and TRBJ2-7, with D perhaps TRBD1 (5 bases). The material sequenced was blood. This sequence originates from an elderly man in good health. The CDR3 loop reads CASSFRDEQYF. CDR3 coding DNA: TGTGCCAGCAGTTTCAGGGACGAGCAGTACTTC.